A single T cell receptor beta chain is shown here with its context. Its antigen is unidentified. This entry comes from a study of T cells in localized non-small cell lung cancer. The study's findings and limits: Adjacent uninvolved lung had the highest clonality, suggesting focused antigen responses.

TCRdb keeps only in-frame clones here, not all; method: immunoSEQ multiplex PCR. The sample records 1,100 or so clones, about 24% being singletons. Germline-derived CDR1 and CDR2 are SGDLS and YYNGEE. This CDR3 spans 19 amino acids. Trimming shortened V by 0 bases and J by 4 bases, and 20 bases separated the two germline ends. This TCR was recovered from a man aged 40-75 years with stage III squamous cell lung carcinoma. Here the sequenced sample was normal lung tissue next to the tumor, taken before any cancer treatment. The genes are TRBV9 and TRBJ2-6; D is undetermined. The CDR3 here is CASSVASGPGIFGANVLTF. In nucleotides, the CDR3 is TGTGCCAGCAGCGTAGCATCCGGGCCAGGAATTTTCGGGGCCAACGTCCTGACTTTC.